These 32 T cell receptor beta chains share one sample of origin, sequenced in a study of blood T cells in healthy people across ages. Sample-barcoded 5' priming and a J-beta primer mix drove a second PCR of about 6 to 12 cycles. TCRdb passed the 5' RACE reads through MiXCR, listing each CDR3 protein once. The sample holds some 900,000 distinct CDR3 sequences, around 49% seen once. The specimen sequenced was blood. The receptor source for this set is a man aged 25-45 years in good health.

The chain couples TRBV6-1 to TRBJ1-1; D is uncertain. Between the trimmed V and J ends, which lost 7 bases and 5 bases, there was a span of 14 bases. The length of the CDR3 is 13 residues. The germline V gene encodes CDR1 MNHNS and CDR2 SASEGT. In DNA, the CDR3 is TGTGCCAGCACCGAGGAGGGTTGGACTGAAGCTTTCTTT. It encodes CASTEEGWTEAFF.

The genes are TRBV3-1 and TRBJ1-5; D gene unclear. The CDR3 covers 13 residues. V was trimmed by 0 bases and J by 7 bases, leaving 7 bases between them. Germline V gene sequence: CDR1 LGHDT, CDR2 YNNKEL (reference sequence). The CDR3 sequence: CASSQDRTQPQHF. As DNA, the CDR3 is TGTGCCAGCAGCCAAGATCGTACCCAGCCCCAGCATTTT.

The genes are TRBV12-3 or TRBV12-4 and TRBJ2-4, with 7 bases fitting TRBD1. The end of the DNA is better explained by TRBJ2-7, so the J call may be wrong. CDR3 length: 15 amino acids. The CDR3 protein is CASRSQGQSSYEQYF. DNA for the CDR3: TGTGCCAGCAGGTCACAGGGACAGAGTAGCTACGAGCAGTACTTC.

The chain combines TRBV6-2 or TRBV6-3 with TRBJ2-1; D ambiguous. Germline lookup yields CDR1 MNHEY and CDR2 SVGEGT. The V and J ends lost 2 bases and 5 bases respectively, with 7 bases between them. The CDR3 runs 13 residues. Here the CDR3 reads CASSYGVNNEQFF. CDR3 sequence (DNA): TGTGCCAGCAGTTACGGGGTAAACAATGAGCAGTTCTTC.

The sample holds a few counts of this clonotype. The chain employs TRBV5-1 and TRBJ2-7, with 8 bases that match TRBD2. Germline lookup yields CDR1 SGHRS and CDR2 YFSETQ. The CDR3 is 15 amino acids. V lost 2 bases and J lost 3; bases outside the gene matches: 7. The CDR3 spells CASSLGSGVIYEQYF. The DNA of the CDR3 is TGCGCCAGCAGCTTAGGTAGCGGGGTAATCTACGAGCAGTACTTC.

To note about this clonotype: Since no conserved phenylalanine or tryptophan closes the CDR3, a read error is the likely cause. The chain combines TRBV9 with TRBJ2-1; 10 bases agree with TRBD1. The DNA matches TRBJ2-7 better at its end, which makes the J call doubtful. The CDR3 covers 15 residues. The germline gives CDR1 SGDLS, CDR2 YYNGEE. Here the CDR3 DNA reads TGTGCCAGCAGCGTGGGGACAGGGGCTGACAATGAGCAGTACTAC. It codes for CASSVGTGADNEQYY.

The CDR3 sequence: CASMEGAGTPEQFF. The CDR3, as DNA: TGTGCCAGCATGGAGGGGGCTGGTACCCCTGAGCAGTTCTTC. V usage is TRBV28 and J usage is TRBJ2-1, with D perhaps TRBD1 (7 bases). From germline, CDR1 is MDHEN and CDR2 SYDVKM. Deletions cut 7 bases from V and 9 bases from J, with 19 bases between. CDR3 length equals 14 residues.

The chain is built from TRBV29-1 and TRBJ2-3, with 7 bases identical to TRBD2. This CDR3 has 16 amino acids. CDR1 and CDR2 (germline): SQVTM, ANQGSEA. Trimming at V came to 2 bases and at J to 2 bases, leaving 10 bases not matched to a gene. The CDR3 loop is CSVETRAGVNTDTQYF. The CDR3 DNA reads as TGCAGCGTTGAAACAAGGGCGGGGGTGAACACAGATACGCAGTATTTT.

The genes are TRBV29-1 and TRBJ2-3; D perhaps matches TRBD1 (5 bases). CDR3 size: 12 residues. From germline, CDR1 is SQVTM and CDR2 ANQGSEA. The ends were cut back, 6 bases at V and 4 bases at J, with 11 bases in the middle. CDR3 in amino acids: CSVGVSADTQYF. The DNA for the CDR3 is TGCAGCGTAGGGGTGAGCGCAGATACGCAGTATTTT.

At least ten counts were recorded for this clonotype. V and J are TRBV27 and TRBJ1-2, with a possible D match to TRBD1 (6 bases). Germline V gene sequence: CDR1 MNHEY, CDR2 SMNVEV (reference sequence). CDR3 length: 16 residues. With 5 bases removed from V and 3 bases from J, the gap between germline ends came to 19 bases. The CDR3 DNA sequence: TGTGCCAGCAGTCCCCTAGGCAGGGGCCAGGACTATGGCTACACCTTC. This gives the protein CASSPLGRGQDYGYTF.

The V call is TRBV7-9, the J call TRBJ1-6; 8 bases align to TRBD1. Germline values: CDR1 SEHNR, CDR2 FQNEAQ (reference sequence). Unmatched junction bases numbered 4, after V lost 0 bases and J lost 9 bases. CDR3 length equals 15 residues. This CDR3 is CASSLAPGGGSPLHF. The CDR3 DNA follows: TGTGCCAGCAGCTTAGCCCCAGGGGGCGGTTCACCCCTCCACTTT.

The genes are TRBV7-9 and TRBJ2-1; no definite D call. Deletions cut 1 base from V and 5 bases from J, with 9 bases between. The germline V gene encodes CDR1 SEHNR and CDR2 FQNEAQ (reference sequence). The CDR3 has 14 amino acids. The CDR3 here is CASSLEPGNNEQFF. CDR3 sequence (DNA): TGTGCCAGCAGCTTAGAACCAGGTAACAATGAGCAGTTCTTC. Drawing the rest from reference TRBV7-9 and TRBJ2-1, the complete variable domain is DTGVSQNPRHKITKRGQNVTFRCDPISEHNRLYWYRQTLGQGPEFLTYFQNEAQLEKSRLLSDRFSAERPKGSFSTLEIQRTEQGDSAMYLCASSLEPGNNEQFFGPGTRLTVL.

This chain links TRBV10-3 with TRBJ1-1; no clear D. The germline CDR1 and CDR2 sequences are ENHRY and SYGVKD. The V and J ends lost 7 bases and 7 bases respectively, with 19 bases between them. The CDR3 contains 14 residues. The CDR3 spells CAIKAEMGGNEAFF. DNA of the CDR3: TGTGCCATCAAGGCCGAGATGGGCGGAAATGAAGCTTTCTTT.

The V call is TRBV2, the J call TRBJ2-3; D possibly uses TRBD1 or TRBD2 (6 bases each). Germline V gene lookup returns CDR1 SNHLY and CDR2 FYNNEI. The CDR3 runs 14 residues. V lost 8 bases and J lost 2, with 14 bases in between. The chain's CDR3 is CASGLTGYTDTQYF. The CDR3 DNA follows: TGTGCCAGCGGACTAACAGGGTACACAGATACGCAGTATTTT.

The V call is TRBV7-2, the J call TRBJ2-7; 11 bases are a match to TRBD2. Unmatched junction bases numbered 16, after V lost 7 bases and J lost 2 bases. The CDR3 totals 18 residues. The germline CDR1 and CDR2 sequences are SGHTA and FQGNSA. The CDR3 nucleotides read TGTGCCAGCACAAACCCGAGGGCTAGCGGGGGGTTACCCTACGAGCAGTACTTC. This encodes CASTNPRASGGLPYEQYF.

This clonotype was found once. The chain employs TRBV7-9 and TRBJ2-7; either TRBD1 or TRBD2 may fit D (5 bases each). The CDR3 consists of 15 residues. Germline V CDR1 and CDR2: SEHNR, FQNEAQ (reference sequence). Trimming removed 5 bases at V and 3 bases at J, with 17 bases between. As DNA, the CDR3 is TGTGCCAGCAGCAGGCAGGGACCCGGACTCTACGAGCAGTACTTC. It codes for CASSRQGPGLYEQYF.

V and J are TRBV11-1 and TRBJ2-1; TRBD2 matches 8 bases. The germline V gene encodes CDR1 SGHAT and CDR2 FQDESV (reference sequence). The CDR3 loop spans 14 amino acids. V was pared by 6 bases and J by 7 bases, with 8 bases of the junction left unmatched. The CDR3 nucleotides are TGTGCCAGCAGTCCCGGGGGGGCCTGGAATGAGCAGTTCTTC. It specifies CASSPGGAWNEQFF. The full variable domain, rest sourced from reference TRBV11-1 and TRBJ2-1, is EAEVAQSPRYKITEKSQAVAFWCDPISGHATLYWYRQILGQGPELLVQFQDESVVDDSQLPKDRFSAERLKGVDSTLKIQPAELGDSAMYLCASSPGGAWNEQFFGPGTRLTVL.

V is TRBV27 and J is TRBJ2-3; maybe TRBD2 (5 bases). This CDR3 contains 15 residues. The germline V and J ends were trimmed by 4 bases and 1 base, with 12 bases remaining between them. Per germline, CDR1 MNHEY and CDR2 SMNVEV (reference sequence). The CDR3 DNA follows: TGTGCCAGCAGTTCCTTAGATAGCGGCACAGATACGCAGTATTTT. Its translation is CASSSLDSGTDTQYF.

The CDR3 loop reads CASSLGPAGQPQHF. CDR3 in DNA: TGTGCCAGCAGTCTCGGGCCGGCGGGTCAGCCCCAGCATTTT. The rearrangement links TRBV6-2 or TRBV6-3 to TRBJ1-5; D uncertain. The V end lost 5 bases, the J end lost 6 bases, and 14 bases lay between the germline ends. This CDR3 contains 14 residues. Per the germline V gene, CDR1 is MNHEY and CDR2 is SVGEGT.

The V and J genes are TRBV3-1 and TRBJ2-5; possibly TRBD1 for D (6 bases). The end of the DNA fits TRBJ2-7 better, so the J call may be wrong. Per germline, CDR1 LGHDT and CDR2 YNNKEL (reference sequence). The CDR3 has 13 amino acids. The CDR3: CASSRGTFYEQYF. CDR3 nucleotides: TGTGCCAGCAGCCGTGGGACATTCTACGAGCAGTACTTC.

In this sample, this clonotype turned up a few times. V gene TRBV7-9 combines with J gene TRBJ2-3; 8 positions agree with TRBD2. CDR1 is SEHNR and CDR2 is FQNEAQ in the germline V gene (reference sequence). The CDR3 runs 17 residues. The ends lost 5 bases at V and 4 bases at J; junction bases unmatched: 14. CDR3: CASSPLEAGGIADTQYF. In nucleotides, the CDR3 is TGTGCCAGCAGCCCTCTAGAGGCGGGGGGTATCGCAGATACGCAGTATTTT. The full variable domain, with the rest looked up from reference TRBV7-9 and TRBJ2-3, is DTGVSQNPRHKITKRGQNVTFRCDPISEHNRLYWYRQTLGQGPEFLTYFQNEAQLEKSRLLSDRFSAERPKGSFSTLEIQRTEQGDSAMYLCASSPLEAGGIADTQYFGPGTRLTVL.

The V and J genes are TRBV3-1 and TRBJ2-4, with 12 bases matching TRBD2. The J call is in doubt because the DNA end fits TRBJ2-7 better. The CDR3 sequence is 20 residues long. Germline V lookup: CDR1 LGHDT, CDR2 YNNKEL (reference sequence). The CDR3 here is CASSPLPGTPSSGRADEQYF. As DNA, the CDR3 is TGTGCCAGCAGCCCCCTTCCCGGGACACCATCTAGCGGGAGGGCCGACGAGCAGTACTTC.

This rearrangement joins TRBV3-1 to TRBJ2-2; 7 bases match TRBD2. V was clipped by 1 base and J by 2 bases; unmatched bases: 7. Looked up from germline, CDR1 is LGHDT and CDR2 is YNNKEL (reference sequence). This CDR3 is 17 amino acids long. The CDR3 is CASSQGGLAANTGELFF. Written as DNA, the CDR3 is TGTGCCAGCAGCCAAGGTGGTCTAGCGGCAAACACCGGGGAGCTGTTTTTT.

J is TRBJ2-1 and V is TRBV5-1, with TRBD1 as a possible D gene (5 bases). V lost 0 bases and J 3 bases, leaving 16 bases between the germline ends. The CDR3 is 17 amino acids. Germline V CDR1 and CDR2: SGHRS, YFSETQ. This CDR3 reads CASSLASGLGVYNEQFF. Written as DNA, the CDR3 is TGCGCCAGCAGCTTGGCCTCCGGGCTAGGGGTCTACAATGAGCAGTTCTTC.

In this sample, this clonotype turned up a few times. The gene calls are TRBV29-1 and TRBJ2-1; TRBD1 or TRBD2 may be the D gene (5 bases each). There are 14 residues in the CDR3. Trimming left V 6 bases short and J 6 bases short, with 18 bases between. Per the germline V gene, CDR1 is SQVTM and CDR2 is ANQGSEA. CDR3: CSVGARGEVNEQFF. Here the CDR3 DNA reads TGCAGCGTCGGGGCAAGAGGCGAGGTCAATGAGCAGTTCTTC.

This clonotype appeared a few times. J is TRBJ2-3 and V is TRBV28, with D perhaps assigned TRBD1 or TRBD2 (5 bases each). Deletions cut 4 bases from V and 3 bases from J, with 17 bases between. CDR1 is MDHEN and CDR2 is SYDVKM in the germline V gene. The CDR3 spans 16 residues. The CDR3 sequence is CASSSRGVLLTDTQYF. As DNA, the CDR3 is TGTGCCAGCAGTTCCCGGGGCGTTTTGCTTACAGATACGCAGTATTTT.

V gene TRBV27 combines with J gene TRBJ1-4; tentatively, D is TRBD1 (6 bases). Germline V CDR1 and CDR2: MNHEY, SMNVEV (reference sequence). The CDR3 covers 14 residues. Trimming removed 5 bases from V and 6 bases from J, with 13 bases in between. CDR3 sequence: CASSKLQGDEKLFF. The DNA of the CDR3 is TGTGCCAGCAGTAAACTACAGGGAGATGAAAAACTGTTTTTT.

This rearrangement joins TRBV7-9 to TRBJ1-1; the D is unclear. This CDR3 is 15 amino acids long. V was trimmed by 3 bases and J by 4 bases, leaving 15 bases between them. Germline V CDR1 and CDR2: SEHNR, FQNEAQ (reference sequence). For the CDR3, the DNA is TGTGCCAGCAGCTTGTTACGGGGTGTGAGCACTGAAGCTTTCTTT. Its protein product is CASSLLRGVSTEAFF.

The CDR3 region has the DNA TGTGCCATCAGGGCGACAGGGGAAGAACAGCCCCAGCATTTT. Translating gives CAIRATGEEQPQHF. V and J are TRBV10-3 and TRBJ1-5; TRBD1 matches 8 bases. CDR3 size: 14 residues. Germline V gene lookup returns CDR1 ENHRY and CDR2 SYGVKD. Trimming cost V 6 bases and J 7 bases; bases outside gene matches: 8.

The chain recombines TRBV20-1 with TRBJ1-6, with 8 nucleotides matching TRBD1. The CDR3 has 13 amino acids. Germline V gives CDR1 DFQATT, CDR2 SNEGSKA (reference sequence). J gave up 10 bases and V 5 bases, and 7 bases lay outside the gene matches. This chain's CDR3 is CSASTGDGSPLHF. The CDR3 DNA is TGCAGTGCTTCGACAGGGGATGGCTCACCCCTCCACTTT.

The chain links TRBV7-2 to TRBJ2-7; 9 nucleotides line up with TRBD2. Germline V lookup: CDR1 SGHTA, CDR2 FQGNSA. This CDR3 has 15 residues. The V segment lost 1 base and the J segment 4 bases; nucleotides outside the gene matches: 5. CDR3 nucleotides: TGTGCCAGCAGCTTAGTGCGGGGGGGTCAGTACGAGCAGTACTTC. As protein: CASSLVRGGQYEQYF.

The CDR3 DNA sequence: TGTGCCAGCAGCATTACTAGCGGGGGACAGAATGAGCAGTTCTTC. Its translation: CASSITSGGQNEQFF. The chain uses TRBV7-2 and TRBJ2-1, with 11 nucleotides matching TRBD2. Germline-derived CDR1 and CDR2 are SGHTA and FQGNSA. V was clipped by 5 bases and J by 7 bases; unmatched bases: 7. The CDR3 is 15 residues long.